This T cell receptor beta chain was documented in a study of T cell responses to AZD1222 COVID-19 vaccine. This clone has a handful of counts. The antigen is undetermined. The repertoire was sequenced with immunoSEQ multiplex PCR; TCRdb's copy has only in-frame clones and lacks some. Of about 50,000 clones detected, 85% to 90% appear once; the ten largest clones hold roughly 20%. Broader study findings: Baseline seropositivity characterized only a handful of AZD1222 recipients. Donors were largely white British and mainly female; clonal diversity was possibly underestimated. Vaccine-associated CD4 TCRs spanned spike, dominant at 160-218 and 743-854.

Sequenced material: peripheral blood, taken on day 0 of MenACWY control vaccination. The source is an adult in good health.

The CDR3 here is CASTPGAGAGNTIYF. The CDR3 nucleotides are TGTGCCAGCACCCCCGGGGCAGGGGCTGGAAACACCATATATTTT. The rearrangement joins TRBV28 to TRBJ1-3; weak D call: TRBD1 (6 bases). V shed 7 bases and J shed 2 bases, with 15 bases lying between them. There are 15 residues in the CDR3. CDR1 is MDHEN and CDR2 is SYDVKM in the germline V gene.